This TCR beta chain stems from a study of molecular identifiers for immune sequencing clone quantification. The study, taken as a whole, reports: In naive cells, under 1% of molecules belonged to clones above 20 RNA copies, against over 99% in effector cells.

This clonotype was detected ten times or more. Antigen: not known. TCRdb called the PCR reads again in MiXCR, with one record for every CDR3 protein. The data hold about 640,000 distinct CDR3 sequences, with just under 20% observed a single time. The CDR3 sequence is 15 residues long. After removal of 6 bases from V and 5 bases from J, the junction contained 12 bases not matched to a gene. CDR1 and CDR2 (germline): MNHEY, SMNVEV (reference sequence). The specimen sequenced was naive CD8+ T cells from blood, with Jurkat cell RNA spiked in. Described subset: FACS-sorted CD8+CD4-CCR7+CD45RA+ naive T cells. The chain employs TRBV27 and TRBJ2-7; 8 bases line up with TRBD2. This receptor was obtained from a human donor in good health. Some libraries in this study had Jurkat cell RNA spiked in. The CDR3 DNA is TGTGCCAGCAGCCCACAGACGGGAGGGGCCCACGAGCAGTACTTC. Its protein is CASSPQTGGAHEQYF.